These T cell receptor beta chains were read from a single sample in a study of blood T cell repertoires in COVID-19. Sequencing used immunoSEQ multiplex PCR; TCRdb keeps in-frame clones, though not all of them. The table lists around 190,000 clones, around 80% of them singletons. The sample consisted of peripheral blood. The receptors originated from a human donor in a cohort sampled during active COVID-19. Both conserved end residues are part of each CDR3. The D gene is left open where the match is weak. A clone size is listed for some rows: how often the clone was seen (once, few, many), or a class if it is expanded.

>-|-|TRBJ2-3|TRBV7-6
CASSFRGQTDTQYF
TGTGCCAGCAGCTTCCGTGGGCAAACAGATACGCAGTATTTT
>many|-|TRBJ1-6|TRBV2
CASRMFSSYNSPLHF
TGTGCCAGCAGAATGTTTAGCTCCTATAATTCACCCCTCCACTTT
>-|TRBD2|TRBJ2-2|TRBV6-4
CASSASGGTGGELFF
TGTGCCAGCAGTGCCAGCGGGGGGACTGGCGGGGAGCTGTTTTTT
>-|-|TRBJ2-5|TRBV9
CASSISGTQETQYF
TGTGCCAGCAGCATATCCGGGACTCAAGAGACCCAGTACTTC
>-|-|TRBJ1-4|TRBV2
CASSVRRELFF
TGTGCCAGCAGTGTCCGGAGAGAACTGTTTTTT
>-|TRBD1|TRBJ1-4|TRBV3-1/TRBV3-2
CASSRTGSTNEKLFF
TGTGCCAGCAGCAGGACAGGGTCTACTAATGAAAAACTGTTTTTT
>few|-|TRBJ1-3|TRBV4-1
CASSNPGLTSSGNTIYF
TGCGCCAGCAGCAATCCGGGACTGACGAGCTCTGGAAACACCATATATTTT
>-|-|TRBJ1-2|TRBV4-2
CASSPMENYGYTF
TGTGCCAGCAGCCCAATGGAGAACTATGGCTACACCTTC
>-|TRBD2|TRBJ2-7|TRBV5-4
CASSLPSGGGEQYF
TGTGCCAGCAGCTTGCCTAGCGGGGGGGGCGAGCAGTACTTC
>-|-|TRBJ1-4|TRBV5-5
CASSLGEGNEKLFF
TGTGCCAGCAGCTTGGGGGAGGGTAATGAAAAACTGTTTTTT
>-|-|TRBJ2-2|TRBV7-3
CASSSPLRGPGSGELFF
TGTGCCAGCAGCTCACCTCTCAGGGGTCCGGGGTCCGGGGAGCTGTTTTTT
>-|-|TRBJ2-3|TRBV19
CASSQLSTTLNTDTQYF
TGTGCCAGTAGTCAACTGTCGACTACCCTAAACACAGATACGCAGTATTTT
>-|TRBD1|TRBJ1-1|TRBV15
CATSWGILTGASGDTEAFF
TGTGCCACCAGCTGGGGGATATTGACAGGGGCCTCCGGGGACACTGAAGCTTTCTTT
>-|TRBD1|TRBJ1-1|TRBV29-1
CSADRANTEAFF
TGCAGCGCCGACAGGGCTAACACTGAAGCTTTCTTT
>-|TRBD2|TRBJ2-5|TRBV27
CASSPSFPAGDQYF
TGTGCCAGCAGTCCGTCGTTCCCAGCGGGGGACCAGTACTTC
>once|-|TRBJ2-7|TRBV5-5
CASSLGVRAYEQYF
TGTGCCAGCAGCTTGGGGGTCAGGGCCTACGAGCAGTACTTC
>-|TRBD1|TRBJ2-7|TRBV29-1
CSVENAGGVYEQYF
TGCAGCGTTGAAAATGCAGGGGGAGTCTACGAGCAGTACTTC
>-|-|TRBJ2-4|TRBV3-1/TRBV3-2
CASSQVDGGLAKNIQYF
TGTGCCAGCAGCCAAGTCGACGGGGGTCTAGCCAAAAACATTCAGTACTTC
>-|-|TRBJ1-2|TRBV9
CASSSAVAGFNYGYTF
TGTGCCAGCAGCTCCGCCGTTGCGGGATTTAACTATGGCTACACCTTC
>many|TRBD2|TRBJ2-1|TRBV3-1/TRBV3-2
CASSQERGGNNEQFF
TGTGCCAGCAGCCAGGAGCGGGGGGGGAACAATGAGCAGTTCTTC